Here is one TCR beta chain with its context. This sample is drawn from a study of blood T cell repertoires in COVID-19. Study at large: Acute and convalescent COVID-19 specimens originated in the United States, Italy and Spain.

Sequencing used immunoSEQ multiplex PCR; TCRdb keeps in-frame clones, though not all of them. The sample carries about 260,000 clones, 88% recorded once. The source material was peripheral blood. This sequence was found in a woman in her thirties with COVID-19, enrolled during active disease.

The CDR3 is CASTHSLDNSYEQYF. The CDR3 region has the DNA TGTGCCAGCACCCATTCCTTGGACAATTCCTACGAGCAGTACTTC. The chain has TRBV2 and TRBJ2-7; D possibly corresponds to TRBD1 (5 bases). CDR3 size: 15 residues. Trimming stripped 7 bases from V and 1 base from J, with 17 bases between. Germline CDR1 is SNHLY and CDR2 is FYNNEI.